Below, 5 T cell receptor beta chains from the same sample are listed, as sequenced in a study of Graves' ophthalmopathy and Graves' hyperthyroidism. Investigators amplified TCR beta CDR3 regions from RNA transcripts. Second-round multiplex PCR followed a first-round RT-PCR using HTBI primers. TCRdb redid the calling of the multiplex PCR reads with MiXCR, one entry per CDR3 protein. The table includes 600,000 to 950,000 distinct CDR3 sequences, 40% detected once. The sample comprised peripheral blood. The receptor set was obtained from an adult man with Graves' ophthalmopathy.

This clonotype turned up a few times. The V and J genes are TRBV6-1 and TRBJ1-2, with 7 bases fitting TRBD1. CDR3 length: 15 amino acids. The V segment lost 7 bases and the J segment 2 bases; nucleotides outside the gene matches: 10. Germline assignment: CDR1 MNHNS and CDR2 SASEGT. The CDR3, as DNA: TGTGCCAGCACCCCAGGGGGACAGCTCAACTATGGCTACACCTTC. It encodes CASTPGGQLNYGYTF.

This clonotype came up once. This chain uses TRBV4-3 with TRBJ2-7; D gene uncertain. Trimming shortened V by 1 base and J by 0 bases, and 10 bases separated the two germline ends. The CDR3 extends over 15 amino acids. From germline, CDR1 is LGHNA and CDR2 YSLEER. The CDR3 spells CASSQVVPGSYEQYF. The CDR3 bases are TGCGCCAGCAGCCAAGTGGTTCCGGGCTCCTACGAGCAGTACTTC.

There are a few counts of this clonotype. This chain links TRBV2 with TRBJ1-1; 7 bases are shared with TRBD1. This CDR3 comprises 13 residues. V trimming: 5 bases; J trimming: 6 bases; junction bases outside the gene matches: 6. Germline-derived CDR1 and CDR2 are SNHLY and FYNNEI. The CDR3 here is CASSRQGEAEAFF. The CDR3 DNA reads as TGTGCCAGCAGTAGACAGGGTGAGGCTGAAGCTTTCTTT.

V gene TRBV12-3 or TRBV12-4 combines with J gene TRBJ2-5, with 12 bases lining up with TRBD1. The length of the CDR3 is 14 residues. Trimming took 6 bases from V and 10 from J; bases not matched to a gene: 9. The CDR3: CASSHGTGGAGQYF. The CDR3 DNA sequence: TGTGCCAGCAGCCACGGGACAGGGGGCGCGGGCCAGTACTTC.

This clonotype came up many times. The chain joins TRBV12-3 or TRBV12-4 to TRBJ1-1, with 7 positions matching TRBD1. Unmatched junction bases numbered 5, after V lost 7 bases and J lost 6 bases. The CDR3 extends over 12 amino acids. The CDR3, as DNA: TGTGCCAGCACCCCGACAGGGTCTGAAGCTTTCTTT. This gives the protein CASTPTGSEAFF.